This T cell receptor (beta chain) was sequenced in a study of T cell repertoires in cytomegalovirus infection. TCRdb processed the reads anew with MiXCR; each CDR3 protein has one entry. Of around 490,000 distinct CDR3 sequences in the sample, more than 25% were seen once. General study findings and limits: CMV-specific TCR beta clonotypes restricted by HLA-C dominated the ex vivo response.

Germline V gene data show CDR1 as SGHVS and CDR2 as FQNEAQ. Trimming took 5 bases from V and 1 from J, leaving 14 bases between them. This CDR3 has 15 residues. Notes on this clonotype: Its antigen is undetermined.

V gene TRBV7-8 combines with J gene TRBJ1-2; no firm D call. The specimen sequenced was PBMCs. This clonotype originated in a human donor in good health (CMV status not recorded). Some clones in this sample may be carry-over from other donors' samples. DNA of the CDR3: TGTGCCAGCAGCCTGGCCGCAGGATTTAACTATGGCTACACCTTC. Residues: CASSLAAGFNYGYTF.